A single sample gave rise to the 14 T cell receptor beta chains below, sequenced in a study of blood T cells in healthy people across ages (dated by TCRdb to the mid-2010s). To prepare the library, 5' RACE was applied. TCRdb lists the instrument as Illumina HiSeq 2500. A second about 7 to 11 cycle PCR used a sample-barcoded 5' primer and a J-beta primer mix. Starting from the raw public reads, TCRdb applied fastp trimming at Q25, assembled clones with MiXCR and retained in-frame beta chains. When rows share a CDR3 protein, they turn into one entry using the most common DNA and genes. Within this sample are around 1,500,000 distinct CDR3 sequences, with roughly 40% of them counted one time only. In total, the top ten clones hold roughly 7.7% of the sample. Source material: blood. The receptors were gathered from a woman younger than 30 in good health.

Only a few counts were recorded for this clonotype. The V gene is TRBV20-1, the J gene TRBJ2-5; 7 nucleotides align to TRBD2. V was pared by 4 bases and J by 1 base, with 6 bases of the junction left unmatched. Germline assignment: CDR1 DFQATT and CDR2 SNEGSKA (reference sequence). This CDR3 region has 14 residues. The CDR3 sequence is CSATSGLSQETQYF. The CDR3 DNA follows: TGCAGTGCTACTAGCGGACTAAGCCAAGAGACCCAGTACTTC.

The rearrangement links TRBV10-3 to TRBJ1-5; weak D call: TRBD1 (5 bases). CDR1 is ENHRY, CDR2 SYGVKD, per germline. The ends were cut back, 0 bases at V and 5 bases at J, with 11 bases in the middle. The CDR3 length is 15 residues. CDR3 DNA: TGTGCCATCAGTGAGTCGGGGCCGCAGCATCAGCCCCAGCATTTT. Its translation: CAISESGPQHQPQHF.

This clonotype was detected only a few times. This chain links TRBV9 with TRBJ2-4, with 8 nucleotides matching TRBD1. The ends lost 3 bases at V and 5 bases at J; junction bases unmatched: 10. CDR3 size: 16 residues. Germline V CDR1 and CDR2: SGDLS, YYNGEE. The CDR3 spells CASSARDTGGENIQYF. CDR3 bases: TGTGCCAGCAGCGCCCGGGACACAGGGGGTGAAAACATTCAGTACTTC.

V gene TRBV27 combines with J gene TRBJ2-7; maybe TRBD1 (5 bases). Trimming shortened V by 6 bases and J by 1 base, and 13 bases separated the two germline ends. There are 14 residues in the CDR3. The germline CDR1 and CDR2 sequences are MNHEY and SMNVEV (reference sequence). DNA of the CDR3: TGTGCCAGCAGACCACAGGTGGGGTCCTACGAGCAGTACTTC. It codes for CASRPQVGSYEQYF.

CDR3 in amino acids: CASTPGEANYGYTF. CDR3 nucleotide sequence: TGTGCCAGCACCCCGGGGGAGGCGAACTATGGCTACACCTTC. The V gene is TRBV12-3 or TRBV12-4, the J gene TRBJ1-2; perhaps TRBD1 as D (5 bases). The CDR3 totals 14 residues. V dropped 7 bases and J dropped 2 bases, with 14 bases sitting between them.

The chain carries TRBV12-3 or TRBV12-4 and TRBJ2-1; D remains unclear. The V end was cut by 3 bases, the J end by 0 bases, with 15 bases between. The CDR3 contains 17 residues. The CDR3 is CASSFLFDVSSYNEQFF. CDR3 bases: TGTGCCAGCAGTTTTCTCTTCGACGTCTCCTCCTACAATGAGCAGTTCTTC.

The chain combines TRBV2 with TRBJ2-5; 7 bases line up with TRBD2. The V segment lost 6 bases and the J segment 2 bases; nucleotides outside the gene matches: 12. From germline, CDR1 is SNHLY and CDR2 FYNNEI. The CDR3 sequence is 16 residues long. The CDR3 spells CASRRTAGIEQETQYF. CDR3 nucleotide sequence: TGTGCCAGCAGACGCACAGCGGGAATAGAGCAAGAGACCCAGTACTTC.

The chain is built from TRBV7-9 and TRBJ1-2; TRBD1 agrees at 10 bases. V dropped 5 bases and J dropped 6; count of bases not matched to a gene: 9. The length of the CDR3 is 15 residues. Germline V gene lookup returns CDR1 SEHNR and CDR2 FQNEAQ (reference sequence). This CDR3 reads CASSHTGQGFDGYTF. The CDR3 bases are TGTGCCAGCAGCCATACGGGACAGGGGTTCGATGGCTACACCTTC.

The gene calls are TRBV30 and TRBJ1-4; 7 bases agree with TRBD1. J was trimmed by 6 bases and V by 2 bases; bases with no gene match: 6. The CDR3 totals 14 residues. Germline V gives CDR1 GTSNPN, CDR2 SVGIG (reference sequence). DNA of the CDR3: TGTGCCTGGAGTAACCGACAGGGTCATGAAAAACTGTTTTTT. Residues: CAWSNRQGHEKLFF.

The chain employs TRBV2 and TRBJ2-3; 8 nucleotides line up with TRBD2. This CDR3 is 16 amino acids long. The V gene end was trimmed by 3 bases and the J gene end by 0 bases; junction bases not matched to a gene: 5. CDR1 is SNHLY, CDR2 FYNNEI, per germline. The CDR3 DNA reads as TGTGCCAGCAGTGAGAAGGCTAGCGGGAGCACAGATACGCAGTATTTT. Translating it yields CASSEKASGSTDTQYF. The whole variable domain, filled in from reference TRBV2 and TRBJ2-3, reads EPEVTQTPSHQVTQMGQEVILRCVPISNHLYFYWYRQILGQKVEFLVSFYNNEISEKSEIFDDQFSVERPDGSNFTLKIRSTKLEDSAMYFCASSEKASGSTDTQYFGPGTRLTVL.

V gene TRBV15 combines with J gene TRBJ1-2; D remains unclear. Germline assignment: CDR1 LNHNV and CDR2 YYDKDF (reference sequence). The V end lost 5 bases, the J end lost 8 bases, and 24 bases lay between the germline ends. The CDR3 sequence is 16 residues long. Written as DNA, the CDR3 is TGTGCCACCAGCTCCCCCCCAAACGCGCCAAGGAGGGGCTACACCTTC. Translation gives CATSSPPNAPRRGYTF.

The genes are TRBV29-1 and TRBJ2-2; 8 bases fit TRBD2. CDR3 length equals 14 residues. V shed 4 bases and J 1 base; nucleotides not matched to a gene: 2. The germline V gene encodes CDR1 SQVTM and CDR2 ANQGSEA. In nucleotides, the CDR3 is TGCAGCGTTGTAGCGGGAATGAACACCGGGGAGCTGTTTTTT. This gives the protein CSVVAGMNTGELFF.

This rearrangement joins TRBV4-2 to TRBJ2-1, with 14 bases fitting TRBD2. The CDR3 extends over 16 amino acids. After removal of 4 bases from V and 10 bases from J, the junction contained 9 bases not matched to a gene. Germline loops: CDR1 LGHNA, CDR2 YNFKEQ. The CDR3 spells CASSRPGTSGSWEQFF. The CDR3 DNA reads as TGTGCCAGCAGCCGTCCCGGGACTAGCGGGAGTTGGGAGCAGTTCTTC.

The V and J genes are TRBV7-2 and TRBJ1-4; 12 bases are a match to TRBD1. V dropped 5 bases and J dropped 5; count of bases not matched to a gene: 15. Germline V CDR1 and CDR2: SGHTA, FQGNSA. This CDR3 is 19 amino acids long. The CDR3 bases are TGTGCCAGCAGCCTAAAAGCTTTCTCCGGGACAGGGGGCAATGAAAAACTGTTTTTT. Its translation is CASSLKAFSGTGGNEKLFF.